These T cell receptor beta chains were read from a single sample in a study of blood T cell repertoires in COVID-19. Assay: immunoSEQ multiplex PCR; the TCRdb copy retains only in-frame clones and omits some. The table shows 200,000 or so clones, with around 91% occurring only once. The sequenced sample consisted of PBMCs or T cells enriched from blood (not recorded which). These TCRs come from a young woman in a cohort exposed to, infected with or recovered from COVID-19 (not recorded which). Each CDR3 is given with its conserved first and last residue.

J,V,CDR3
TRBJ2-5,TRBV15,CATCNGGDQETQYF
TRBJ1-1,TRBV11-2,CASSLGGTGVLGAFF
TRBJ1-6,TRBV7-9,CASHGQDPTSPLHF
TRBJ1-3,TRBV25-1,CASSDHSGNTIYF
TRBJ2-2,TRBV11-3,CASSNSGSRTGELFF
TRBJ1-1,TRBV28,CASSLKYRNTEAFF
TRBJ1-5,TRBV28,CASIILNEGPQHF
TRBJ1-2,TRBV5-1,CASSMDRPGDGYTF
TRBJ2-3,TRBV5-5,CASSSGTSTDTQYF
TRBJ2-1,TRBV4-1,CASSQVWAGGSRNEQFF
TRBJ2-7,TRBV24-1,CATSDLAGQATYEQYF
TRBJ1-1,TRBV25-1,CASASGGGGTEAFF
TRBJ1-3,TRBV6-5,CASSPTARNTIYF
TRBJ1-1,TRBV5-1,CASSLDRGTTEAFF
TRBJ2-3,TRBV7-9,CASSSSGTDTQYF
TRBJ1-4,TRBV18,CASSTSTLTGATNEKLFF
TRBJ2-2,TRBV7-3,CASSKTLLGGELFF
TRBJ1-1,TRBV7-2,CASSNFGRGSTEAFF
TRBJ1-5,TRBV24-1,CATGTNQPQHF
TRBJ1-2,TRBV10-3,CAISEYPARGDGYTF
TRBJ1-3,TRBV3-1/TRBV3-2,CASSQGGSGNTIYF
TRBJ2-7,TRBV5-4,CASSPLGTGGFYEQYF
TRBJ2-1,TRBV27,CASKPHRGGDLNEQFF
TRBJ1-2,TRBV4-1,CASSQEGQSNYGYTF
TRBJ2-5,TRBV13,CASSEASGAHETQYF
TRBJ2-2,TRBV5-4,CASSLVVGAVTNTGELFF
TRBJ2-3,TRBV4-1,CASSLVLGSTDTQYF
TRBJ2-1,TRBV10-3,CAISESTQGTSEQFF
TRBJ1-5,TRBV7-6,CASSFRRGGQPQHF
TRBJ1-2,TRBV5-5,CASSSDGVGYTF
TRBJ1-5,TRBV5-6,CASSLTGPSNQPQHF
TRBJ1-5,TRBV7-9,CASSSTGSDQPQHF
TRBJ1-5,TRBV18,CASSPPRLGGNQPQHF
TRBJ1-1,TRBV7-8,CASSLGQYKEAFF
TRBJ2-7,TRBV3-1/TRBV3-2,CASSQVNQGFLGQYF
TRBJ2-3,TRBV27,CASSPFSGRSRQATDTQYF
TRBJ1-1,TRBV4-1,CASSAGQGEGTEAFF
TRBJ2-1,TRBV19,CASSISSQDNEQFF
TRBJ2-7,TRBV7-9,CASSHLDRASYEQYF
TRBJ1-4,TRBV27,CASSLQGVGEKLFF
TRBJ1-2,TRBV5-8,CASSLGLWGYTF
TRBJ1-1,TRBV5-4,CASSLGGLGSEAFF
TRBJ2-7,TRBV11-3,CASSLESGTGGVYEQYF
TRBJ2-3,TRBV6-5,CASSHDRVSADTQYF
TRBJ2-2,TRBV19,CASKPPGRLGTGELFF
TRBJ1-2,TRBV29-1,CSVLLGARGYTF
TRBJ2-1,TRBV5-1,CASTTGMGYNEQFF
TRBJ2-3,TRBV2,CASSEVVAGGHGTDTQYF
TRBJ1-5,TRBV28,CASSRVQPQHF
TRBJ2-7,TRBV7-8,CASSLPLDYEQYF
TRBJ1-6,TRBV11-3,CASSLAPGTGGNSPLHF
TRBJ2-1,TRBV11-1,CASRRDRASPYNEQFF
TRBJ2-7,TRBV5-4,CASSFQGAGHYEQYF
TRBJ2-6,TRBV28,CASSRGDRGPSGANVLTF
TRBJ2-7,TRBV19,CASSIGPGGSYEQYF
TRBJ2-5,TRBV4-2,CASSQDRGQTQYF
TRBJ1-2,TRBV7-3,CASSLHSGADYGYTF
TRBJ2-7,TRBV7-8,CASSLAVGTGLADGYEQYF